Below, 30 T cell receptor beta chains from the same sample are listed, as sequenced in a study of long-term antiretroviral therapy in people with HIV. Researchers ran immunoSEQ v3.0 at survey level. The protocol was immunoSEQ multiplex PCR, while the TCRdb copy is restricted to in-frame clones and leaves out a portion. This table holds about 25,000 clones, 60% to 85% found once. The source was unsorted PBMCs, collected 2.1 years after starting antiretroviral therapy. These receptors were obtained from a man aged 30-40 years with HIV.

The chain couples TRBV5-4 to TRBJ2-1, with 10 bases matching TRBD1. V shed 1 base, J shed 10 bases, and the junction held 8 bases outside the gene matches. Germline CDR1 reads SGHNT; CDR2 reads YYREEE (reference sequence). The length of the CDR3 is 15 residues. The CDR3 DNA sequence: TGTGCCAGCAGCTTGTGGGACAGGGGAGAAGGGGAGCAGTTCTTC. Translation gives CASSLWDRGEGEQFF.

This clone has only one observation. This chain uses TRBV9 with TRBJ1-2; unclear D gene. The CDR3 contains 13 residues. V lost 0 bases to trimming and J lost 7 bases, with 10 bases between them. Germline V gene lookup returns CDR1 SGDLS and CDR2 YYNGEE. CDR3 in DNA: TGTGCCAGCAGCGTAGAGACCCTCTTTGGCTACACCTTC. It yields the protein CASSVETLFGYTF.

The V call is TRBV2, the J call TRBJ2-5, with a tentative D call TRBD1 (5 bases). The CDR3 totals 16 residues. The V gene's germline CDR1 is SNHLY and CDR2 FYNNEI. Trimming took off 2 bases at V and 3 bases at J, with 16 bases between the two ends. The CDR3 nucleotides read TGTGCCAGCAGTGAAATTGGAGTCGGCAGGGAAGAGACCCAGTACTTC. This sequence encodes CASSEIGVGREETQYF.

The chain couples TRBV7-8 to TRBJ2-1, with 9 bases fitting TRBD2. This CDR3 has 16 residues. Germline values: CDR1 SGHVS, CDR2 FQNEAQ. V was pared by 5 bases and J by 6 bases, with 11 bases of the junction left unmatched. The CDR3 region is CASSLFLAGSINEQFF. DNA of the CDR3: TGTGCCAGCAGCCTCTTCCTAGCGGGGTCTATCAATGAGCAGTTCTTC.

The V gene is TRBV19, the J gene TRBJ1-2, with 8 bases aligning to TRBD1. J gave up 3 bases and V 2 bases, and 14 bases lay outside the gene matches. CDR1 LNHDA and CDR2 SQIVND come from the germline V gene (reference sequence). The CDR3 loop spans 18 amino acids. The CDR3 here is CASSIRRDGTGVYYGYTF. The CDR3 nucleotides read TGTGCCAGTAGTATAAGAAGGGACGGGACAGGAGTTTACTATGGCTACACCTTC. Together with reference TRBV19 and TRBJ1-2, the CDR3 gives the full variable domain: DGGITQSPKYLFRKEGQNVTLSCEQNLNHDAMYWYRQDPGQGLRLIYYSQIVNDFQKGDIAEGYSVSREKKESFPLTVTSAQKNPTAFYLCASSIRRDGTGVYYGYTFGSGTRLTVV.

Only one count was recorded for this clone. J is TRBJ1-3 and V is TRBV6-1; D not certain. Germline assignment: CDR1 MNHNS and CDR2 SASEGT. V was clipped by 6 bases and J by 6 bases, with 6 bases between them. The CDR3 runs to 11 residues. CDR3 coding DNA: TGTGCCAGCAGAATGCTAAACACCATATATTTT. Its protein product is CASRMLNTIYF.

The chain carries TRBV10-1 and TRBJ2-1; D is unresolved. The germline V and J ends were trimmed by 4 bases and 5 bases, with 9 bases remaining between them. CDR3 length: 13 amino acids. In germline, CDR1 is WNHNN, CDR2 SYGVQD (reference sequence). DNA of the CDR3: TGCGCCAGCAGTGGAAACATCGACAATGAGCAGTTCTTC. It codes for CASSGNIDNEQFF.

This clone was observed a handful of times. V usage is TRBV19 and J usage is TRBJ1-1; no clear D. V was pared by 8 bases and J by 7 bases, with 11 bases between. Per the germline V gene, CDR1 is LNHDA and CDR2 is SQIVND (reference sequence). The CDR3 sequence is 11 residues long. The CDR3 sequence: CASATWGEAFF. CDR3 DNA sequence: TGTGCCAGTGCGACTTGGGGTGAAGCTTTCTTT.

This chain uses TRBV6-1 with TRBJ1-2, with 7 bases identical to TRBD1. Germline CDR1 is MNHNS and CDR2 is SASEGT. V shed 4 bases, J shed 8 bases, and the junction held 13 bases outside the gene matches. The CDR3 loop spans 15 amino acids. The CDR3 loop reads CASSAIDRVQGGYTF. For the CDR3, the DNA is TGTGCCAGCAGTGCAATAGACAGGGTGCAAGGCGGCTACACCTTC.

The gene calls are TRBV5-1 and TRBJ1-2; TRBD1 matches at 9 bases. V lost 0 bases and J lost 4; bases outside the gene matches: 4. CDR3 size: 15 residues. Germline values: CDR1 SGHRS, CDR2 YFSETQ. The CDR3: CASSLVTGGVYGYTF. As DNA, the CDR3 is TGCGCCAGCAGCTTGGTCACAGGGGGCGTCTATGGCTACACCTTC.

The rearrangement links TRBV7-9 to TRBJ2-2, with D hard to call. The CDR3 is made up of 15 amino acids. With 5 bases removed from V and 1 base from J, the gap between germline ends came to 11 bases. Germline V lookup: CDR1 SEHNR, CDR2 FQNEAQ (reference sequence). CDR3: CASSPPGWNTGELFF. The CDR3 DNA is TGTGCCAGCAGCCCCCCGGGCTGGAACACCGGGGAGCTGTTTTTT.

The chain carries TRBV5-1 and TRBJ1-2; D uncertain. The CDR3 spans 13 residues. Germline CDR1 SGHRS, CDR2 YFSETQ. V was cut by 0 bases and J by 6 bases, with 9 bases left in between. The CDR3 is CASSLVPIDGYTF. The CDR3, as DNA: TGCGCCAGCAGCTTGGTGCCAATAGATGGCTACACCTTC.

V gene TRBV19 combines with J gene TRBJ1-5, with D possibly being TRBD1 (5 bases). The germline V gene has CDR1 LNHDA and CDR2 SQIVND (reference sequence). V dropped 5 bases and J dropped 0 bases, with 11 bases sitting between them. The CDR3 covers 15 residues. CDR3 sequence: CASSGRGGSNQPQHF. For the CDR3, the DNA is TGTGCCAGTAGTGGTCGTGGGGGTAGCAATCAGCCCCAGCATTTT.

CDR3 loop: CASKGQGVGGELFF. The DNA of the CDR3 is TGTGCCAGCAAAGGACAGGGGGTTGGCGGGGAGCTGTTTTTT. The chain joins TRBV6-5 to TRBJ2-2; 10 bases map to TRBD1. CDR3 length: 14 residues. With 7 bases clipped from V and 7 bases from J, the junction kept 6 bases outside the gene matches. From germline, CDR1 is MNHEY and CDR2 SVGAGI.

The V and J genes are TRBV23-1 and TRBJ2-1; 10 nucleotides align to TRBD2. TRBV23-1 falls under the ORF class, with uncertain function. Trimming cost V 4 bases and J 4 bases; bases outside gene matches: 7. This CDR3 region has 16 residues. Here the CDR3 reads CASSRQGLAPYNEQFF. CDR3 sequence (DNA): TGCGCCAGCAGTCGCCAGGGACTAGCGCCATACAATGAGCAGTTCTTC.

The chain employs TRBV11-3 and TRBJ2-3; TRBD1 matches 12 bases. The CDR3 totals 17 residues. After removal of 3 bases from V and 5 bases from J, the junction contained 9 bases not matched to a gene. Germline loops: CDR1 SGHNT, CDR2 YENEEA. CDR3 amino acids: CASSFFTGTGGIDTQYF. The CDR3, as DNA: TGTGCCAGCAGCTTCTTTACCGGGACAGGGGGCATAGATACGCAGTATTTT.

The chain carries TRBV30 and TRBJ1-5; TRBD1 might be the D (5 bases). Trimming shortened V by 0 bases and J by 2 bases, and 14 bases separated the two germline ends. Germline CDR1 reads GTSNPN; CDR2 reads SVGIG (reference sequence). The CDR3 extends over 16 amino acids. Here the CDR3 DNA reads TGTGCCTGGAGTGTTGGGGGGGATAGGGGCAATCAGCCCCAGCATTTT. This gives the protein CAWSVGGDRGNQPQHF.

This chain joins TRBV19 and TRBJ1-5, with 9 bases identical to TRBD1. Germline V gives CDR1 LNHDA, CDR2 SQIVND (reference sequence). The CDR3 loop spans 18 amino acids. The CDR3 nucleotides are TGTGCGGGGGGCTCCCTTACAGGGGGCGCGGGGAAAAATCAGCCCCAGCATTTT. Translating gives CAGGSLTGGAGKNQPQHF.

The V call is TRBV29-1, the J call TRBJ2-7; D remains unclear. Germline V gene data show CDR1 as SQVTM and CDR2 as ANQGSEA. The length of the CDR3 is 14 residues. V lost 5 bases to trimming and J lost 0 bases, with 14 bases between them. CDR3 in amino acids: CSVLGTASSYEQYF. CDR3 coding DNA: TGCAGCGTTCTGGGAACAGCCTCCTCCTACGAGCAGTACTTC.

The rearrangement uses TRBV2 and TRBJ1-6; 8 nucleotides align to TRBD1. Germline CDR1 SNHLY, CDR2 FYNNEI. With V trimmed by 6 bases and J by 5 bases, 6 bases remained unmatched. The CDR3 is 15 residues long. In DNA form, the CDR3 reads TGTGCCAGCAGACCAGGACAGGGACATAATTCACCCCTCCACTTT. Translation gives CASRPGQGHNSPLHF.

V usage is TRBV9 and J usage is TRBJ2-3; possibly TRBD2 for D (5 bases). This CDR3 region has 16 residues. Per germline, CDR1 SGDLS and CDR2 YYNGEE. V was cut by 3 bases and J by 0 bases, with 14 bases left in between. CDR3 region: CASSALAGASTDTQYF. The CDR3 DNA is TGTGCCAGCAGCGCCCTTGCGGGTGCTAGCACAGATACGCAGTATTTT.

This chain connects TRBV6-1 to TRBJ2-3; D ambiguous. The ends were cut back, 1 base at V and 0 bases at J, with 11 bases in the middle. The germline gives CDR1 MNHNS, CDR2 SASEGT. The CDR3 extends over 16 amino acids. CDR3 bases: TGTGCCAGCAGTGAAGGAAACCTTCCTAGCACAGATACGCAGTATTTT. Protein: CASSEGNLPSTDTQYF.

The chain joins TRBV15 to TRBJ1-2; D is perhaps TRBD1 (5 bases). Germline assignment: CDR1 LNHNV and CDR2 YYDKDF (reference sequence). This CDR3 region has 15 residues. Trimming shortened V by 5 bases and J by 0 bases, and 13 bases separated the two germline ends. CDR3 sequence: CATSLSTDSNYGYTF. The CDR3 coding sequence is TGTGCCACCAGCCTCTCGACAGATTCTAACTATGGCTACACCTTC.

The V call is TRBV18, the J call TRBJ1-2, with D perhaps matching TRBD1 (5 bases). The CDR3 totals 15 residues. CDR1 is KGHSH, CDR2 LQKENI, per germline. Trimming took 2 bases from V and 8 from J, leaving 18 bases between them. CDR3 sequence reads: CASSPSPQGRAGYTF. The CDR3 coding sequence is TGTGCCAGCTCACCATCCCCCCAGGGTCGGGCAGGCTACACCTTC.

The chain links TRBV9 to TRBJ2-2; 7 nucleotides align to TRBD1. Germline CDR1 and CDR2: SGDLS and YYNGEE. This CDR3 is built from 16 residues. V was clipped by 0 bases and J by 5 bases; unmatched bases: 7. The CDR3 loop reads CASSVDGRGSTGELFF. CDR3 coding DNA: TGTGCCAGCAGCGTAGATGGCAGGGGGTCTACCGGGGAGCTGTTTTTT.

This clone has more than one count but fewer than ten. V gene TRBV2 combines with J gene TRBJ1-2; unclear D gene. The CDR3 loop spans 13 amino acids. Germline V gives CDR1 SNHLY, CDR2 FYNNEI. V gave up 2 bases and J gave up 9 bases, with 13 bases separating them. The DNA of the CDR3 is TGTGCCAGCAGTGAAAATCCTCGGACTTGCTACACCTTC. As protein: CASSENPRTCYTF.

V usage is TRBV19 and J usage is TRBJ2-7; the D gene could be TRBD1 or TRBD2 (5 bases each). Trimming pared 1 base from V and 6 bases from J, leaving 13 bases between. This CDR3 contains 14 residues. The V gene's germline CDR1 is LNHDA and CDR2 SQIVND (reference sequence). CDR3 in DNA: TGTGCCAGTAGTATAGCTGGGGGAGCGAGCGAGCAGTACTTC. Its protein is CASSIAGGASEQYF.

The chain links TRBV7-3 to TRBJ2-5; D is unclear. The V gene lost 5 bases and the J gene lost 7 bases, with 5 bases spanning the gap. The CDR3 consists of 10 residues. From germline, CDR1 is SGHTA and CDR2 FQGTGA. The CDR3 DNA follows: TGTGCCAGCAGCCCCGGGACCCAGTACTTC. It is translated as CASSPGTQYF.

This clone was seen once. DNA of the CDR3: TGTGCCAGCAGCAATTTTAGGGGGACAGGGACCGGGAACTATGGCTACACCTTC. Translation: CASSNFRGTGTGNYGYTF. This sequence joins TRBV5-5 and TRBJ1-2; 9 nucleotides match TRBD1. CDR1 is SGHKS and CDR2 is YYEKEE in the germline V gene (reference sequence). The CDR3 extends over 18 amino acids. The J segment lost 2 bases and the V segment lost 4 bases, leaving 15 bases of the junction unmatched.

The V gene is TRBV7-9, the J gene TRBJ2-7, with TRBD2 as a possible D gene (6 bases). Germline V gene sequence: CDR1 SEHNR, CDR2 FQNEAQ (reference sequence). Trimming removed 2 bases from V and 7 bases from J, with 24 bases in between. The CDR3 is 17 amino acids. CDR3 protein: CASSLPGGASRKGEQYF. CDR3 sequence (DNA): TGTGCCAGCAGCTTACCCGGGGGAGCTAGCCGGAAAGGGGAGCAGTACTTC. Full variable domain (missing parts from reference TRBV7-9 and TRBJ2-7): DTGVSQNPRHKITKRGQNVTFRCDPISEHNRLYWYRQTLGQGPEFLTYFQNEAQLEKSRLLSDRFSAERPKGSFSTLEIQRTEQGDSAMYLCASSLPGGASRKGEQYFGPGTRLTVT.